Each of the 2 T cell receptor beta chains below was sequenced from the same sample in a study of blood T cell repertoires in COVID-19. Assay: immunoSEQ multiplex PCR; the TCRdb copy retains only in-frame clones and omits some. The table includes roughly 300,000 clones, over 80% detected once. Material: peripheral blood. These receptors all come from a woman aged 35 to 49 who had recovered from COVID-19.

V is TRBV27 and J is TRBJ1-2; no clear D. Trimming removed 4 bases from V and 4 bases from J, with 10 bases in between. The germline CDR1 and CDR2 sequences are MNHEY and SMNVEV (reference sequence). This CDR3 is built from 13 residues. The CDR3 loop reads CASSYVSSYGYTF. CDR3 nucleotides: TGTGCCAGCAGTTACGTATCTAGCTATGGCTACACCTTC.

The V and J genes are TRBV5-1 and TRBJ1-4; TRBD1 matches at 8 bases. The V and J ends lost 3 bases and 5 bases, in that order; junction bases with no gene match: 9. The CDR3 consists of 16 residues. CDR1 and CDR2 from the germline V gene are SGHRS and YFSETQ. CDR3 protein: CASSSTGRTGNEKLFF. The CDR3 nucleotides are TGCGCCAGCAGCTCCACCGGTCGGACAGGGAATGAAAAACTGTTTTTT.